Each of the 24 T cell receptor beta chains below was sequenced from the same sample in a study of blood T cell repertoires in COVID-19. Profiled with immunoSEQ multiplex PCR; TCRdb holds only in-frame clones, not every one. The data hold over 300,000 clones, with 86% observed a single time. Sequencing input: peripheral blood. The receptors were sampled from a woman between 45 and 65 years old with acute or convalescent COVID-19.

The chain is built from TRBV6-2 or TRBV6-3 and TRBJ2-3, with 11 bases identical to TRBD1. The CDR3 loop spans 16 amino acids. Germline CDR1 and CDR2: MNHEY and SVGEGT. With 4 bases clipped from V and 3 bases from J, the junction kept 6 bases outside the gene matches. CDR3 nucleotides: TGTGCCAGCAGTTCCGGGGGACAGGGGGGAACAGATACGCAGTATTTT. Translating gives CASSSGGQGGTDTQYF.

There are a few counts of this clone. The chain has TRBV27 and TRBJ2-1; D may be TRBD2 (6 bases). Trimming left V 3 bases short and J 7 bases short, with 16 bases between. This CDR3 is built from 15 residues. Germline CDR1 and CDR2: MNHEY and SMNVEV (reference sequence). In DNA form, the CDR3 reads TGTGCCAGCAGTTTCGGAGGGACCGTGGGAAATGAGCAGTTCTTC. This gives the protein CASSFGGTVGNEQFF.

The chain is built from TRBV28 and TRBJ1-3, with a weak D call TRBD1 (6 bases). V gave up 5 bases and J gave up 5 bases, with 19 bases separating them. This CDR3 has 16 amino acids. From germline, CDR1 is MDHEN and CDR2 SYDVKM. The CDR3 sequence is CASSPLEGGKRNTIYF. The CDR3 coding sequence is TGTGCCAGCAGTCCCCTGGAGGGGGGGAAAAGAAACACCATATATTTT.

This chain uses TRBV10-3 with TRBJ2-3; 7 bases are a match to TRBD1. Per the germline V gene, CDR1 is ENHRY and CDR2 is SYGVKD. CDR3 length: 14 residues. After removal of 8 bases from V and 1 base from J, the junction contained 6 bases not matched to a gene. CDR3 amino acids: CAIAQGEGTDTQYF. The CDR3 DNA reads TGTGCCATCGCGCAGGGGGAAGGCACAGATACGCAGTATTTT.

The genes are TRBV9 and TRBJ2-1, with TRBD1 matching over 10 bases. The CDR3 has 14 residues. J lost 12 bases, V lost 4 bases, and 10 bases had no gene match. The V gene's germline CDR1 is SGDLS and CDR2 YYNGEE. The CDR3 region is CASSTETGGSGQFF. The CDR3 coding sequence is TGTGCCAGCAGCACCGAGACAGGGGGCTCGGGGCAGTTCTTC. The variable domain in full, with the rest retrieved from reference TRBV9 and TRBJ2-1, is DSGVTQTPKHLITATGQRVTLRCSPRSGDLSVYWYQQSLDQGLQFLIQYYNGEERAKGNILERFSAQQFPDLHSELNLSSLELGDSALYFCASSTETGGSGQFFGPGTRLTVL.

The V call is TRBV10-3, the J call TRBJ1-5; D may be TRBD1 (6 bases). This CDR3 comprises 14 residues. CDR1 and CDR2 (germline): ENHRY, SYGVKD. DNA of the CDR3: TGTGCTACCTACGGCCCCGGGACACATCAGCCCCAGCATTTT. This encodes CATYGPGTHQPQHF.

The chain links TRBV7-9 to TRBJ2-7; TRBD2 agrees at 7 bases. Losses at the gene ends were 4 bases for V and 5 bases for J; bases not matched to a gene: 17. CDR3 size: 17 residues. Germline V lookup: CDR1 SEHNR, CDR2 FQNEAQ (reference sequence). CDR3 loop: CASSSSSRERYSDEQYF. The CDR3 DNA sequence: TGTGCCAGCAGCTCCTCTTCGCGGGAGAGATATTCCGACGAGCAGTACTTC.

The chain uses TRBV19 and TRBJ2-2; perhaps TRBD1 as D (5 bases). V lost 5 bases and J lost 0, with 13 bases in between. CDR1 is LNHDA and CDR2 is SQIVND in the germline V gene (reference sequence). CDR3 length: 16 amino acids. CDR3 residues: CASSLLTASNTGELFF. The DNA of the CDR3 is TGTGCCAGTAGTTTACTGACAGCTTCGAACACCGGGGAGCTGTTTTTT.

The chain is built from TRBV7-2 and TRBJ1-5; D is undetermined. The germline gives CDR1 SGHTA, CDR2 FQGNSA. Trimming took 0 bases from V and 6 from J, leaving 9 bases between them. This CDR3 has 14 amino acids. CDR3 sequence reads: CASSLAAVTQPQHF. The CDR3 DNA reads as TGTGCCAGCAGCTTAGCGGCAGTCACTCAGCCCCAGCATTTT.

The chain combines TRBV4-3 with TRBJ2-7; 7 bases are a match to TRBD2. The junction had 6 bases not matched to a gene; V was cut back by 4 bases and J by 3 bases. The germline V gene has CDR1 LGHNA and CDR2 YSLEER. The CDR3 covers 14 residues. CDR3 nucleotides: TGCGCCAGCAGCCTGAGGGAGGGTAACTACGAGCAGTACTTC. It encodes CASSLREGNYEQYF.

The rearrangement joins TRBV18 to TRBJ2-5; no reliable D call. CDR1 and CDR2 from the germline V gene are KGHSH and LQKENI. This CDR3 region has 13 residues. V was pared by 2 bases and J by 4 bases, with 8 bases between. The CDR3 region has the DNA TGTGCCAGCTCACCAGAGGTTGGAGAGACCCAGTACTTC. Protein product: CASSPEVGETQYF.

Concerning this clone: Germline is not matched at one junction end, which may reflect a read error. This sequence joins TRBV29-1 and TRBJ2-7; 13 bases fit TRBD2. Per germline, CDR1 SQVTM and CDR2 ANQGSEA. This CDR3 contains 15 residues. CDR3 sequence (DNA): TGCGGCGTTAAACCGCGACTAGCGGGAGGACTCGAGCAGTACTTC. Its translation: CGVKPRLAGGLEQYF.

This rearrangement joins TRBV28 to TRBJ2-3; 9 bases match TRBD1. J lost 5 bases, V lost 4 bases, and 10 bases had no gene match. The germline gives CDR1 MDHEN, CDR2 SYDVKM. This CDR3 region has 16 residues. Here the CDR3 reads CASSSGQGYLIDTQYF. The CDR3 DNA follows: TGTGCCAGCAGTTCGGGACAGGGTTATCTTATAGATACGCAGTATTTT.

The chain recombines TRBV5-8 with TRBJ1-5; unclear D gene. Deletions cut 2 bases from V and 7 bases from J, with 10 bases between. Germline V CDR1 and CDR2: SGHTS, YDEGEE. The CDR3 is made up of 13 amino acids. The CDR3 sequence: CASSFGAGQPQHF. The CDR3 DNA reads TGTGCCAGCAGCTTTGGTGCGGGCCAGCCCCAGCATTTT.

The chain has TRBV15 and TRBJ2-1; 9 bases map to TRBD1. This CDR3 is built from 15 residues. Germline lookup yields CDR1 LNHNV and CDR2 YYDKDF (reference sequence). Germline trimming cut 3 bases from V and 4 bases from J; bases unmatched to any gene: 4. CDR3 DNA: TGTGCCACCAGCAGCCGGGACAGGGCGTACAATGAGCAGTTCTTC. As protein: CATSSRDRAYNEQFF.

The gene calls are TRBV12-5 and TRBJ2-1; D may be TRBD1 (6 bases). Germline V gene sequence: CDR1 LGHNT, CDR2 FRNRAP. The CDR3 spans 15 residues. The ends were cut back, 6 bases at V and 0 bases at J, with 12 bases in the middle. CDR3 bases: TGTGCTAGTGGACAGACAGGAATCTCCTACAATGAGCAGTTCTTC. Amino acid sequence: CASGQTGISYNEQFF.

J is TRBJ1-1 and V is TRBV4-2, with D possibly TRBD1 on 5 matching bases. The V and J ends lost 4 bases and 11 bases respectively, with 17 bases between them. Germline V gives CDR1 LGHNA, CDR2 YNFKEQ. The CDR3 covers 13 residues. In DNA form, the CDR3 reads TGTGCCAGCAGCCCAGGGCCTCCAAGTTGGGCTTTCTTT. Amino acid sequence: CASSPGPPSWAFF.

The chain is built from TRBV27 and TRBJ1-3; no clear D. Trimming removed 5 bases at V and 0 bases at J, with 11 bases between. In germline, CDR1 is MNHEY, CDR2 SMNVEV (reference sequence). The CDR3 sequence is 15 residues long. The CDR3, as DNA: TGTGCCAGCAGTCGGGGATACTCCTCTGGAAACACCATATATTTT. Its protein product is CASSRGYSSGNTIYF.

The chain joins TRBV12-3 or TRBV12-4 to TRBJ2-7, with D perhaps TRBD2 (5 bases). The CDR3 is 11 amino acids. V gave up 8 bases and J gave up 10 bases, with 15 bases separating them. CDR3 in amino acids: CASLSSGKQYF. The DNA of the CDR3 is TGTGCCAGCCTTAGTTCCGGGAAACAGTACTTC.

The V and J genes are TRBV10-3 and TRBJ2-2, with TRBD1 matching over 7 bases. The CDR3 contains 15 residues. CDR1 is ENHRY, CDR2 SYGVKD, per germline. V lost 4 bases and J lost 4; bases outside the gene matches: 6. The CDR3 DNA follows: TGTGCCATCAGTGCAGACAGGGTTCGCACCGGGGAGCTGTTTTTT. Protein sequence: CAISADRVRTGELFF.

A single count supports this clone. The chain couples TRBV5-4 to TRBJ2-6; 7 positions agree with TRBD1. The ends lost 3 bases at V and 3 bases at J; junction bases unmatched: 6. This CDR3 has 16 amino acids. Germline V gives CDR1 SGHNT, CDR2 YYREEE (reference sequence). CDR3 DNA: TGTGCCAGCAGCTCCCGAGGGGGCTTTGGGGCCAACGTCCTGACTTTC. Protein sequence: CASSSRGGFGANVLTF.

The chain recombines TRBV2 with TRBJ2-2; D perhaps matches TRBD2 (5 bases). The CDR3 loop spans 15 amino acids. The germline CDR1 and CDR2 sequences are SNHLY and FYNNEI. Trimming cost V 3 bases and J 6 bases, with 14 bases left between them. This CDR3 is CASSDEGLYSGELFF. The DNA of the CDR3 is TGTGCCAGCAGTGACGAGGGATTGTACTCCGGGGAGCTGTTTTTT.

This clone appeared once. V usage is TRBV13 and J usage is TRBJ2-7; D possibly corresponds to TRBD1 (6 bases). The germline CDR1 and CDR2 sequences are PRHDT and FYEKMQ (reference sequence). The CDR3 length is 17 residues. Trimming cost V 3 bases and J 4 bases, with 22 bases left between them. DNA of the CDR3: TGTGCCAGCAGCTTCTCCGGAAACGACAGGAGTTATTACGAGCAGTACTTC. Residues: CASSFSGNDRSYYEQYF.

The chain has TRBV4-3 and TRBJ2-2; a possible D gene is TRBD1 (5 bases). The V gene's germline CDR1 is LGHNA and CDR2 YSLEER. V gave up 1 base and J gave up 4 bases, with 10 bases separating them. The CDR3 totals 15 residues. CDR3 nucleotides: TGCGCCAGCAGCCAAGGGGGCAGCCCCACCGGGGAGCTGTTTTTT. Residues: CASSQGGSPTGELFF.